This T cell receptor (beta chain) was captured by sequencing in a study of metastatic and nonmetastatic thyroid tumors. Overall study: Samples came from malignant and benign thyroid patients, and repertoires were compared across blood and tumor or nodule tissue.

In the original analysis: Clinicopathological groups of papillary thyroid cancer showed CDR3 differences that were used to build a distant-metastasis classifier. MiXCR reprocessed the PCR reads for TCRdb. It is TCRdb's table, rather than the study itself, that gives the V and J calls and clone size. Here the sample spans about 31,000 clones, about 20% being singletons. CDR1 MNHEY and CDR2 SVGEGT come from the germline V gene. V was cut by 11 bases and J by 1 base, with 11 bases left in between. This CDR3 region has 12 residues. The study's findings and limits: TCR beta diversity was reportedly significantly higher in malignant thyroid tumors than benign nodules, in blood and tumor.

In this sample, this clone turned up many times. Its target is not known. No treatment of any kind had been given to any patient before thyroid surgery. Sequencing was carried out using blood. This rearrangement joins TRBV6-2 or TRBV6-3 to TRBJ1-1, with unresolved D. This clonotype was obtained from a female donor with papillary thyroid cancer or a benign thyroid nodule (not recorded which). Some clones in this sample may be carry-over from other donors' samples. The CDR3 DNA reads TGTGCCTCCCGGGTGGGGAACACTGAAGCTTTCTTT. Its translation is CASRVGNTEAFF.